The clone carrying this TCR beta chain came up a few times. The PBMCs were taken from roughly 10 ml of fresh peripheral blood. These data originate in a study of T cells in Graves' hyperthyroidism and ophthalmopathy. The CDR3 loop spans 13 amino acids. Trimming stripped 4 bases from V and 4 bases from J, with 13 bases between. Germline CDR1 SQVTM, CDR2 ANQGSEA. Authors of the study amplified TCR beta CDR3 regions from RNA transcripts. During a first-round RT-PCR of the TCR CDR3, the HTBI primer set was used. A single record per CDR3 protein comes from TCRdb applying MiXCR to the multiplex PCR reads. The sample lists fewer than 450,000 distinct CDR3 sequences, about a sixth occurring once.

The specimen sequenced was blood. The receptor comes from a woman younger than 45 with Graves' hyperthyroidism that later progressed to Graves' ophthalmopathy. This chain joins TRBV29-1 and TRBJ1-2; D is possibly TRBD1 (5 bases). The CDR3 region is CSVASRRGYGYTF. The CDR3 DNA reads as TGCAGCGTTGCTAGCAGAAGGGGCTATGGCTACACCTTC.